These T cell receptor beta chains were read from a single sample in a study of human T cells and chemical hapten exposure. TCRdb recomputed calls from the RACE reads with MiXCR, one row per CDR3 protein. This sample has some 120,000 distinct CDR3 sequences, with roughly 12% found just once. The source material was whole blood, sampled in connection with sensitization to the hapten diphenylcyclopropenone (DPC). Every receptor here comes from a woman between 45 and 65 years old with alopecia areata. Some clones in this sample may be carry-over from other donors' samples. CDR3s leave out the opening cysteine and the closing phenylalanine or tryptophan.

V gene	J gene	CDR3 protein
TRBV12-3/TRBV12-4	TRBJ1-1	ASSGQGSMNTEAF
TRBV28	TRBJ1-5	ASSLWGSGSNQPQH
TRBV2	TRBJ1-6	ASMLPGFDNSPLH
TRBV20-1	TRBJ2-3	SARDYPRGTDTQY
TRBV12-3/TRBV12-4	TRBJ1-2	ASSLSTGTGVRGYT
TRBV12-3/TRBV12-4	TRBJ2-2	ASSSQGWLAGGRGELF
TRBV13	TRBJ2-2	ASSLVAGLNTGELF
TRBV28	TRBJ1-5	ASRSSVWQPQH
TRBV28	TRBJ1-6	ASSLGPLAGTYISSYNSPLH
TRBV28	TRBJ1-2	ASSLVPSYGYT
TRBV27	TRBJ1-6	ASRRGRTGASLYNSPLH
TRBV18	TRBJ1-5	ASSPAGGRDQPQH
TRBV7-9	TRBJ1-2	ASSLREGNPTANYGYT
TRBV11-2	TRBJ2-2	ASSTVPNTGELF
TRBV9	TRBJ1-3	ASSVETASGNTIY
TRBV9	TRBJ2-3	ASSASTSGTDTQY
TRBV4-3	TRBJ1-4	ASSQDLGANPF
TRBV18	TRBJ1-3	ASSPGQGAPGNTTY
TRBV29-1	TRBJ1-1	SVAPGNTEAF
TRBV5-8	TRBJ2-3	ASSLLEGGPLVAKAQY
TRBV7-2	TRBJ1-1	ASSLAGARREAF
TRBV18	TRBJ1-1	ASSPPGTVHTEAF
TRBV7-8	TRBJ1-1	ASSAGQGITEAF
TRBV29-1	TRBJ2-1	SVKPQGKGQF
TRBV28	TRBJ1-5	ASSFGFGQPQH
TRBV5-1	TRBJ1-1	ASSLGGTRGNTEAF
TRBV7-9	TRBJ2-7	ASSFTSGASYEQY
TRBV6-2/TRBV6-3	TRBJ1-2	AIMSTGYGYT
TRBV5-1	TRBJ2-1	ASSWGLRDLRNEQF
TRBV7-7	TRBJ2-1	ASSLGASGKDAYNEQF
TRBV11-3	TRBJ2-5	ASSLTGSQETQY
TRBV28	TRBJ2-7	AVTEHSYEQY
TRBV10-3	TRBJ2-1	AIRASGSGYNEQF
TRBV3-1	TRBJ1-6	ASSPDRTSYNSPLH
TRBV13	TRBJ2-1	ASSLVYNEQF
TRBV6-6	TRBJ1-5	ASSYSGGGSNQPQH
TRBV7-2	TRBJ2-3	ASSTQTVGAGAQY
TRBV7-2	TRBJ2-7	ASSRTSDYYEQY
TRBV5-1	TRBJ2-7	ASSLTTGSSEQY
TRBV5-1	TRBJ2-7	ASFDSSASYEQY
TRBV10-3	TRBJ1-2	AIKGATNYGYT
TRBV18	TRBJ1-2	ASSPPGQGRNYGYT
TRBV3-1	TRBJ1-6	ASSQSGAGANSPLH
TRBV28	TRBJ2-2	ASVLPNTGELF
TRBV28	TRBJ2-1	ASSVLARAHNEQF
TRBV4-1	TRBJ1-5	ASSPDRGQPQH